The T cell receptor (beta chain) under discussion was sequenced for a study of blood T cell repertoires in COVID-19. Background on the study: Italy, Spain and the United States were the sources of the convalescent and acute COVID-19 samples.

TCRdb's table, derived via immunoSEQ multiplex PCR, lists solely in-frame clones and lacks some. The repertoire holds around 42,000 clones, with about 86% as singletons. This clone occurred a few times. Germline V gene lookup returns CDR1 SNHLY and CDR2 FYNNEI. V shed 3 bases and J 7 bases; nucleotides not matched to a gene: 6. The CDR3 sequence is 14 residues long. This clonotype was sampled from a woman aged 55-69 years with acute or convalescent COVID-19. The material sequenced was peripheral blood. The chain has TRBV2 and TRBJ1-5; 7 bases are shared with TRBD1. In DNA form, the CDR3 reads TGTGCCAGCAGTGAGACACAGGGGTCACAGCCCCAGCATTTT. Amino acids: CASSETQGSQPQHF.